This record looks at one T cell receptor beta chain sequence and its context. The antigen remains undetermined. Regarding time point: cycle 4 day 1 (C4D1), after more than five weeks of nivolumab. Relapse was seen in all patients after autologous stem cell transplantation, and brentuximab vedotin exposure was variable. The best responses consisted of complete response, partial response or progressive disease. This sample stems from a study of PD-1 blockade in classical Hodgkin lymphoma. Germline CDR1 reads SEHNR; CDR2 reads FQNEAQ (reference sequence). Trimming cost V 1 base and J 8 bases, with 14 bases left between them. The CDR3 is made up of 14 amino acids. Study-wide points: Exclusion covered patients beginning nivolumab under 1 year post-ASCT. CD4+ TCR diversity, unlike CD8+, rose significantly by C4D1.

Generated by immunoSEQ multiplex PCR, the TCRdb table keeps only in-frame clones and is missing some. The table shows 10,000 or so clones, with approximately 87% occurring only once. This material consisted of peripheral blood mononuclear cells (PBMCs), taken before the fourth cycle of nivolumab. V usage is TRBV7-9 and J usage is TRBJ1-2; tentative D call: TRBD1 (5 bases). The TCR was taken from a human donor with classical Hodgkin lymphoma. CDR3 coding DNA: TGTGCCAGCAGCTTAGAGGATGCAGGGCGGGGCTACACCTTC. Residues: CASSLEDAGRGYTF.